These 14 T cell receptor beta chains share one sample of origin, sequenced in a study of neoadjuvant anti-PD-1 for oral cavity cancer (dated by TCRdb to the early 2020s). The library was generated by the immunoSEQ multiplex PCR assay. TCRdb re-hosts the immuneACCESS table, in-frame sequences only. Its copies lack some clones; in the studies checked, an unresolved V gene accounts for under half of them, and the cause for the rest is not known. A total of 5,500 to 8,000 clones appear in this sample, over 65% of them only once. 3% to 3.5% of the sample is in the top ten clones. The time point label here, explained by the study, means: before neoadjuvant nivolumab. This specimen was PBMCs, taken before nivolumab (anti-PD-1) treatment. Receptor source: a person between 35 and 79 years old with oral cavity squamous cell carcinoma.

The genes are TRBV6-1 and TRBJ1-5, with TRBD1 as a possible D gene (6 bases). Trimming stripped 1 base from V and 6 bases from J, with 13 bases between. The CDR3 spans 15 residues. Germline loops: CDR1 MNHNS, CDR2 SASEGT. Here the CDR3 reads CASSEDRADIQPQHF. CDR3 DNA: TGTGCCAGCAGTGAAGACAGGGCCGACATTCAGCCCCAGCATTTT.

V gene TRBV13 combines with J gene TRBJ1-2, with 8 bases matching TRBD1. Germline assignment: CDR1 PRHDT and CDR2 FYEKMQ (reference sequence). This CDR3 region has 15 residues. V lost 4 bases and J lost 0; bases outside the gene matches: 4. This CDR3 is CASSSGTGSNYGYTF. In DNA form, the CDR3 reads TGTGCCAGCAGCTCGGGGACAGGATCTAACTATGGCTACACCTTC.

The rearrangement joins TRBV5-1 to TRBJ1-1, with D maybe TRBD1 (6 bases). Germline-derived CDR1 and CDR2 are SGHRS and YFSETQ. The CDR3 is 14 residues long. The germline V and J ends were trimmed by 5 bases and 4 bases, with 15 bases remaining between them. CDR3 in amino acids: CASRNSQGFTEAFF. In DNA, the CDR3 is TGCGCCAGCAGGAACTCACAGGGATTCACTGAAGCTTTCTTT.

The rearrangement links TRBV4-3 to TRBJ2-3; 8 positions match TRBD2. The V gene end was trimmed by 4 bases and the J gene end by 5 bases; junction bases not matched to a gene: 14. The length of the CDR3 is 17 residues. Germline V gene lookup returns CDR1 LGHNA and CDR2 YSLEER. CDR3 sequence: CASSPIPRGGGRDTQYF. The CDR3 nucleotides read TGCGCCAGCAGCCCCATCCCCCGGGGGGGTGGAAGAGATACGCAGTATTTT.

This clone was found once. V usage is TRBV9 and J usage is TRBJ1-1; TRBD1 might be the D (6 bases). Trimming took off 3 bases at V and 6 bases at J, with 15 bases between the two ends. Germline V gene lookup returns CDR1 SGDLS and CDR2 YYNGEE. This CDR3 has 14 residues. CDR3 protein: CASSAGDGLAEAFF. The CDR3 bases are TGTGCCAGCAGCGCAGGGGATGGCTTGGCTGAAGCTTTCTTT. Based on the CDR3 plus reference TRBV9 and TRBJ1-1, the full variable domain is DSGVTQTPKHLITATGQRVTLRCSPRSGDLSVYWYQQSLDQGLQFLIQYYNGEERAKGNILERFSAQQFPDLHSELNLSSLELGDSALYFCASSAGDGLAEAFFGQGTRLTVV.

This clone has more than one count but fewer than ten. The chain carries TRBV27 and TRBJ1-6; D is undetermined. Looked up from germline, CDR1 is MNHEY and CDR2 is SMNVEV (reference sequence). V was shortened by 4 bases and J by 0 bases, with 7 bases between the two germline ends. The CDR3 runs to 15 residues. The CDR3 DNA reads TGTGCCAGCAGTTCTCAGAGCTCCTATAATTCACCCCTCCACTTT. This translates into CASSSQSSYNSPLHF.

The chain has TRBV5-6 and TRBJ2-5, with 13 nucleotides matching TRBD2. The germline V gene has CDR1 SGHDT and CDR2 YYEEEE. This CDR3 contains 16 residues. The J segment lost 5 bases and the V segment lost 4 bases, leaving 8 bases of the junction unmatched. The CDR3 bases are TGTGCCAGCAGCCCTGGACTAGCGGGAGCTCTGGAGACCCAGTACTTC. It codes for CASSPGLAGALETQYF.

The chain couples TRBV6-6 to TRBJ2-2; 7 bases align to TRBD1. This CDR3 has 13 residues. Germline V lookup: CDR1 MNHNY, CDR2 SVGAGI (reference sequence). Losses at the gene ends were 8 bases for V and 6 bases for J; bases not matched to a gene: 6. The CDR3, as DNA: TGTGCCAGCCGCGACAGGGACGCCGGGGAGCTGTTTTTT. Its translation: CASRDRDAGELFF.

The V gene is TRBV15, the J gene TRBJ2-3, with 8 bases lining up with TRBD1. Losses at the gene ends were 5 bases for V and 1 base for J; bases not matched to a gene: 8. There are 16 residues in the CDR3. CDR1 and CDR2 (germline): LNHNV, YYDKDF (reference sequence). The CDR3 spells CATSSPPGQGTDTQYF. DNA for the CDR3: TGTGCCACCAGCTCCCCCCCGGGACAGGGCACAGATACGCAGTATTTT.

This sequence joins TRBV5-4 and TRBJ1-2; D not resolved. Germline assignment: CDR1 SGHNT and CDR2 YYREEE (reference sequence). The CDR3 is 15 amino acids. The V end was cut by 5 bases, the J end by 4 bases, with 18 bases between. The CDR3 sequence is CASRKGKPPSYGYTF. In DNA form, the CDR3 reads TGTGCCAGCAGGAAGGGCAAGCCACCTAGCTATGGCTACACCTTC.

V gene TRBV10-2 combines with J gene TRBJ1-3; D possibly corresponds to TRBD1 (6 bases). Germline assignment: CDR1 WSHSY and CDR2 SAAADI. The CDR3 is 15 amino acids. V dropped 6 bases and J dropped 0 bases, with 12 bases sitting between them. The CDR3 DNA is TGCGCCAGCAGAGATGGGACAATCTCTGGAAACACCATATATTTT. It codes for CASRDGTISGNTIYF.

V is TRBV29-1 and J is TRBJ1-1; TRBD1 aligns across 9 bases. The CDR3 runs to 14 residues. Germline lookup yields CDR1 SQVTM and CDR2 ANQGSEA. V was clipped by 3 bases and J by 1 base; unmatched bases: 3. CDR3 sequence (DNA): TGCAGCGTTGATCAGGGACAGGGGAACACTGAAGCTTTCTTT. It codes for CSVDQGQGNTEAFF.

The V and J genes are TRBV6-1 and TRBJ1-2, with D unclear. Germline V gene lookup returns CDR1 MNHNS and CDR2 SASEGT. The CDR3 loop spans 18 amino acids. Trimming removed 4 bases from V and 0 bases from J, with 21 bases in between. The DNA for the CDR3 is TGTGCCAGCAGTGCCCCCGTTAACAGACATAGAACTAACTATGGCTACACCTTC. This encodes CASSAPVNRHRTNYGYTF.

This clone has a handful of counts. The V and J genes are TRBV18 and TRBJ1-1; no definite D call. The V and J ends lost 2 bases and 3 bases respectively, with 7 bases between them. From germline, CDR1 is KGHSH and CDR2 LQKENI. CDR3 size: 13 residues. The CDR3 DNA is TGTGCCAGCTCACCAGAGAGGGACACTGAAGCTTTCTTT. Translating gives CASSPERDTEAFF.